A selection of T cell receptor beta chains follows, all from one sample in a study of cytomegalovirus exposure and HLA in healthy donors. Repertoires were generated with immunoSEQ multiplex PCR, while TCRdb's copy carries only in-frame clones and drops some. The sample shows 150,000 to 200,000 clones, approximately 80% of them seen only once. The sample taken for sequencing was PBMCs. These receptors came from a woman in her thirties or forties in good health and CMV-seropositive. The CDR3 runs from the conserved cysteine through the conserved F or W.

v_call	cdr3_aa
TRBV5-8	CASSGTVNTEAFF
TRBV30	CAWKVQGGANVLTF
TRBV6-9	CASSTSVSTDTQYF
TRBV7-2	CASSTDGGGGSEQYF
TRBV19	CASSIDSRQGAEAFF
TRBV7-9	CASSSWTGNTEAFF
TRBV27	CASGTALNTIYF
TRBV29-1	CSVVLSGGLSYEQYF
TRBV30	CAWEMGSGRGYGYTF
TRBV5-4	CASSSGSNYGYTF
TRBV4-1	CASSQERNPKGAWGYTF
TRBV5-1	CASSLRTSGGAYEQFF
TRBV7-9	CSSSRGLAGAGGEQYF
TRBV29-1	CSVKSDMNTEAFF
TRBV19	CASSIQGGGNQPQHF
TRBV18	CASSPASNQPQHF
TRBV2	CASSPDRGVGKLFF
TRBV13	CASSLGLAGAYNEQFF
TRBV5-4	CASSLLGVNTGELFF
TRBV7-8	CASSLGRLAVYQETQYF
TRBV2	CASSVAGTNEQFF
TRBV30	CAGGSRVHGYTF
TRBV7-3	CASSPQGRISSYNEQFF
TRBV6-5	CASSYSIGWSTDTQYF
TRBV6-5	CASREQGGGGYGYTF
TRBV28	CASSLGQVGNNEQFF
TRBV4-3	CASSQGYRLSTGELFF
TRBV6-1	CASSALTGKETQYF
TRBV30	CACSASRVGEPLHF
TRBV9	CASSSHPGTGSGNTIYF
TRBV19	CASSNRGAQPGELFF
TRBV10-2	CASSEPGGYTF
TRBV28	CASSLHPGQAENSPLHF
TRBV6-5	CASSGGEKGNTIYF
TRBV28	CASSLVAGKGMNTEAFF
TRBV11-1	CASRFTGTNTEAFF
TRBV7-9	CASSRSDRGADEQYF
TRBV2	CASSPRRAALVGELFF
TRBV25-1	CASSDLRSGEVDTQYF
TRBV19	CASSIGSAYNEQFF
TRBV30	CAWSRMFNTEAFF
TRBV7-9	CASSLNSPEQYF
TRBV27	CASSLGTSGEQYF
TRBV7-6	CASSPRRQGGTEAFF
TRBV28	CASSRDRANGNTIYF
TRBV5-4	CASSLDREQYF
TRBV4-1	CASSQDRGNIQYF
TRBV9	CASSAGTASYGYTF
TRBV7-9	CASSPRDTEAFF
TRBV7-9	CASSRGQGAGGYTF
TRBV7-3	CASSLTSSSDTQYF
TRBV5-1	CASSRTGPGYGYTF
TRBV6-1	CASSDPNRGSNQPQHF